This T cell receptor (beta chain) was obtained from a study of OX40 agonist ivuxolimab in advanced cancers. Study summary: A diagnosis of hepatocellular carcinoma, melanoma, renal cell or head and neck cancer was present in dose-escalation patients.

The V gene lost 0 bases and the J gene lost 0 bases, with 11 bases spanning the gap. There are 16 residues in the CDR3. Germline CDR1 reads MNHEY; CDR2 reads SMNVEV (reference sequence). This clone has more than one count but fewer than ten. Its antigen is not identified. TCRdb's copy holds only in-frame clones and misses some; the assay was immunoSEQ multiplex PCR. The sample contains tens of thousands of clones, 90% to 95% of which appear only once. Overall study findings and caveats: Clonal expansion from baseline to week 6 occurred in both CD4+ and CD8+ T cells. Some nonresponders additionally presented with little normalized T-cell clonal expansion.

Systemic immunosuppression or autoimmune disease history was grounds to exclude patients. This clonotype was sampled from an adult with an advanced solid tumor such as melanoma, head and neck, liver or kidney cancer. The rearrangement uses TRBV27 and TRBJ1-2; no reliable D call. The sequencing used CD4+ or CD8+ T cells sorted from blood, collected in a trial of the OX40 agonist ivuxolimab. DNA of the CDR3: TGTGCCAGCAGTTTATCGAAAGGGAGGACTAACTATGGCTACACCTTC. Translated: CASSLSKGRTNYGYTF.